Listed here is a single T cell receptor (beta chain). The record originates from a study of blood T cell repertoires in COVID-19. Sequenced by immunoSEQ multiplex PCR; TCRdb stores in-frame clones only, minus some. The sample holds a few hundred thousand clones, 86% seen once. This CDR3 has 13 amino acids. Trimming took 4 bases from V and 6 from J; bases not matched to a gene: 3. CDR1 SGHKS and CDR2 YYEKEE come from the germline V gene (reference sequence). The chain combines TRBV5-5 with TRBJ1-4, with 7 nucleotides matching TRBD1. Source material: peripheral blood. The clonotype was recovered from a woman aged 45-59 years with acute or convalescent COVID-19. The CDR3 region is CASSRTGDEKLFF. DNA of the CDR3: TGTGCCAGCAGCCGGACAGGAGATGAAAAACTGTTTTTT.